This T cell receptor beta chain was identified during a study of T cell repertoires in cytomegalovirus infection. The overall study: From public TCR beta signatures came an indication of both CMV infection and matching HLA type.

CDR3 size: 14 residues. The V segment lost 8 bases and the J segment 2 bases; nucleotides outside the gene matches: 6. Germline V CDR1 and CDR2: SEHNR, FQNEAQ (reference sequence). One entry per CDR3 protein, called by TCRdb with MiXCR from the reads. This sample has over 450,000 distinct CDR3 sequences, with about 11% found just once. Study-wide findings and caveats: The study found HLA-C-restricted CMV-specific TCR beta clonotypes dominating the ex vivo response.

This clonotype came up a few times. Its antigen is not known. A much larger clone is a single base away; this may be a read error. The material sequenced was PBMCs. V gene TRBV7-9 combines with J gene TRBJ2-7, with 10 bases that match TRBD1. The TCR was taken from a human donor in good health (CMV status not recorded). Some clones in this sample may be carry-over from other donors' samples. The CDR3 DNA follows: TGTGCCAGCGGATCCGGGACAGGGGCCTACGAGCAGTACTTC. As protein: CASGSGTGAYEQYF.